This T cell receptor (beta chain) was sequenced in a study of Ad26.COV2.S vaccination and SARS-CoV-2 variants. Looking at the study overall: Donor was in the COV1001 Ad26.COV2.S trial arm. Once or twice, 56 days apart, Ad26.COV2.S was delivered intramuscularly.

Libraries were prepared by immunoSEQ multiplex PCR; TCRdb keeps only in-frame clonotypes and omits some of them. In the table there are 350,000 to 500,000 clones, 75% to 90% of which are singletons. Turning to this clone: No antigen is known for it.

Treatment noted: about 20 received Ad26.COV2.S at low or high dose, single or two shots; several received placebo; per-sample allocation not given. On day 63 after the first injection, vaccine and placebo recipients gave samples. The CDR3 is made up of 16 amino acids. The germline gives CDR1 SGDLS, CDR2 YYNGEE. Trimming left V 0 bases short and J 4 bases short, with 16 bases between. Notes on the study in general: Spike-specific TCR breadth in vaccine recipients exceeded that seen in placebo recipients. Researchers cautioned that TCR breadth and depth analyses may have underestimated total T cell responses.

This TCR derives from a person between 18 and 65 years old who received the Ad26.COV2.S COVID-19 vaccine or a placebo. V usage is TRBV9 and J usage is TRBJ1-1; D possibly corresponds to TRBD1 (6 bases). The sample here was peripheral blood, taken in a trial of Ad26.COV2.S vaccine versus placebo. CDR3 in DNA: TGTGCCAGCAGCGTAGTGAATCCCGAGGACAGCACTGAAGCTTTCTTT. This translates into CASSVVNPEDSTEAFF.